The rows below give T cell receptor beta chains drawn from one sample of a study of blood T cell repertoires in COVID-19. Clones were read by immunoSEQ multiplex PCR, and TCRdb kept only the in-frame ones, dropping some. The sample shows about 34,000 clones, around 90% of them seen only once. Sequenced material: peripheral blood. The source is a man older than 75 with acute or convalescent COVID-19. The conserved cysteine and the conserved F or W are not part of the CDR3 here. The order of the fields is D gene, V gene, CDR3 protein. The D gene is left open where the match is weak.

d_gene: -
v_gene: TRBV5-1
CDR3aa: ASSLGGAQEKLF

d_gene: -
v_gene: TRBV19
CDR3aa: ASSYLNQRSGNTIY

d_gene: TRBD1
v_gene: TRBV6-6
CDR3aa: AVHHSQGASGSPLH

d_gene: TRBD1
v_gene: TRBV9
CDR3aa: ASSVTGGDYYGYT

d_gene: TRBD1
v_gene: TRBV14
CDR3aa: ASSEAGTGAEKLF

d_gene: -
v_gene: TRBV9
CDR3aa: ASSVESGPLH

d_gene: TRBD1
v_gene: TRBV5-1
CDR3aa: ASSLWPGTGDNEQF

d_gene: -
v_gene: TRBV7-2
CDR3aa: ASSSGGRTSLH

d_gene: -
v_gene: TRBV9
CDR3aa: ASSVGALEETQY

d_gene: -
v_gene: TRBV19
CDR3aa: ASSRASSGLTDTQY

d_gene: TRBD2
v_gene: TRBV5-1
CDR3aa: ASSSGTSGGAPFYEQY

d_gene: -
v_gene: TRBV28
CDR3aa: ASSLKRVHYGYT

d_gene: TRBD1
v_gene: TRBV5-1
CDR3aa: ASSLSQGAQKLF

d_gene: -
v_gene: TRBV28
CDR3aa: ASSLVGSNQPQH

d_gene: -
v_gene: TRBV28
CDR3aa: ASLTGSGGASYEQY

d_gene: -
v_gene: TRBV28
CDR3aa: ASSRQGIWGGYT

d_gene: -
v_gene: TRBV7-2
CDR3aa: ASSPGQGRNTGELF

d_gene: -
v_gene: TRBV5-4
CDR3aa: ASSRTVATNEKLF

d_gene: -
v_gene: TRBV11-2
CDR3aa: ASSLRGGTNEKLF

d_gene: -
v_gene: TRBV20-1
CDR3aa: SSPDRGEQY

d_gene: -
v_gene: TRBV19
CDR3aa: ASSLHTGRAGGYT

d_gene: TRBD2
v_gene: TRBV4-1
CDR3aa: ASSRGSGDTDTQY

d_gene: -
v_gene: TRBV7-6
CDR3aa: VSSQNFGVQETQY

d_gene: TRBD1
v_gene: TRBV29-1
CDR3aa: SAGQGGNEQF

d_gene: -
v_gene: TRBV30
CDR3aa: AWDQSPSSYEQY

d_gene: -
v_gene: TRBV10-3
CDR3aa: ATLDTVNTEAF

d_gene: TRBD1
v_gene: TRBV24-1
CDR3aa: ATSPGTGTLNTEAF

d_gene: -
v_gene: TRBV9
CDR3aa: ASSPPGGNYGYT

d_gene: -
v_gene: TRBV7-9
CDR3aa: ASSLVLVNTEAF

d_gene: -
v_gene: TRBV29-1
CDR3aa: SDQGQGNSPLH

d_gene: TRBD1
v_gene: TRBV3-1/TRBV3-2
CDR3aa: ASSQERDREYGYT

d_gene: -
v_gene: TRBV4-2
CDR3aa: ASSQPGGVETQY

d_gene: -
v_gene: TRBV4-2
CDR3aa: ASSQESRGGNTIY

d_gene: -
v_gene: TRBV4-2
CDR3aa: ASSPPGRDATTYGYT